This T cell receptor (beta chain) appears in the sequencing data of a study of OX40 agonist ivuxolimab in advanced cancers. A note on the overall study: Ivuxolimab, which targeted the costimulatory receptor OX40 (CD134), was an agonistic, fully human IgG2 monoclonal antibody. Intravenous ivuxolimab was administered to patients every 2 weeks at six dose levels: 0.01, 0.1, 0.3, 1.5, 3 and 10 mg/kg. Of the approximately 50 patients in dose escalation, some 20 had hepatocellular carcinoma, some 15 had melanoma, 9 had renal cell carcinoma and 9 had head and neck cancer. In the dose-escalation cohort, more than 75% of patients were male, and the mean age was approximately 60 years, with a range of roughly 20 to 79. Prior anti-PD-1, anti-PD-L1 or anti-CTLA-4 therapy was permitted, and checkpoint inhibitors had been received by roughly two fifths of dose-escalation patients. Three dose-escalation patients achieved partial responses, one with hepatocellular carcinoma and two with cutaneous melanoma. The point of sequencing TCRbeta in the periphery was to test whether ivuxolimab changed TCR sequence diversity and drove clonal T-cell expansion. The monotherapy dose-escalation portion (N ≈ 50 patients) of the phase I ivuxolimab trial is reported in the paper. General study outcomes and caveats: Low levels of normalized T-cell clonal expansion were also shown by some nonresponding patients. Which antigens the clonally expanded peripheral T cells were specific for was not determined. Clonal expansion of both CD4+ and CD8+ blood T cells was observed from baseline to week 6 at doses 0.1 to 3.0 mg/kg. In the 0.1-3.0 mg/kg groups, partial responders had among the lowest normalized peripheral clonal expansion, particularly in CD8+ T cells. After ivuxolimab, expanded clones were on average more numerous among CD8+ T cells than among CD4+ T cells.

The trial excluded patients who had a history of autoimmune disease or who were on systemic immunosuppression. Peripheral blood for TCR sequencing was drawn from every dose cohort at baseline, at cycle 4 day 1 and at cycle 7 day 1. The samples were drawn from a first-in-human, open-label, multicenter phase I dose-escalation trial of ivuxolimab. Adults with locally advanced or metastatic melanoma, renal cell, hepatocellular, or head and neck squamous cell carcinoma were enrolled in the trial. Before TCR sequencing, CD4+ T cells and CD8+ T cells from peripheral blood were sorted into separate populations. Trimming removed 6 bases from V and 7 bases from J, leaving 10 bases between the germline ends. The germline V gene encodes CDR1 ENHRY and CDR2 SYGVKD. The CDR3 contains 12 residues, cysteine and phenylalanine counted. Just CDR3 DNA is preserved here, 36 bases in frame from base 1. Worth noting for this clone: There is no known antigen for this receptor. Within one base of it there is no much larger clone, and no base qualities were kept.

Genomic DNA was extracted from sorted cells for sequencing of the TCRbeta CDR3 region. The immunoSEQ Assay was used for sequencing of TCRbeta CDR3 regions. This immuneACCESS table, as held by TCRdb, lists in-frame sequences with V and J called but not all clones. Of the missing ones, under half trace to an unresolved V gene in checked studies; the others have no known cause. This sample has about 73,000 clones in its table, and about 88% of those were observed once. The ten largest account for approximately 0.81% of the sample. The V gene is TRBV10-3 and the J gene is TRBJ2-1; 6 matching bases give a weak D call of TRBD1. The sequence was collected from an adult with an advanced solid tumor such as melanoma, head and neck, liver or kidney cancer. This specimen was CD4+ or CD8+ T cells sorted from blood, taken in a trial of the OX40 agonist ivuxolimab. The nucleotide sequence is given as TGTGCCATCAGAAATCAGGGGAATGAGCAGTTCTTC. This sequence encodes CAIRNQGNEQFF.